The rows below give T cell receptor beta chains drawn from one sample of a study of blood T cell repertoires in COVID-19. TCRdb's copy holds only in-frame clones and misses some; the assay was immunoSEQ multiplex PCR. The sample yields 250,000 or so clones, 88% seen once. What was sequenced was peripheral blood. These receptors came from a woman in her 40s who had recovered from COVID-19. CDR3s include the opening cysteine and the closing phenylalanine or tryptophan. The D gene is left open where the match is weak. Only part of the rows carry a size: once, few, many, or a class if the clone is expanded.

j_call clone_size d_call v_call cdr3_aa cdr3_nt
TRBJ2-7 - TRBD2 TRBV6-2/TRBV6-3 CASSYLGGTDYEQYF TGTGCCAGCAGTTACCTGGGGGGGACCGACTACGAGCAGTACTTC
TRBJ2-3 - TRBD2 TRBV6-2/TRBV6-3 CASSYTSGRGGSRSTDTQYF TGTGCCAGCAGTTACACTAGCGGGAGGGGGGGGAGCAGAAGCACAGATACGCAGTATTTT
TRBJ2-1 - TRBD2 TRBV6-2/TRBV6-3 CASSYPTWGAGWGEQFF TGTGCCAGCAGTTACCCGACTTGGGGAGCGGGGTGGGGTGAGCAGTTCTTC
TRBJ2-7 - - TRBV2 CAALALRSYEQYF TGTGCCGCCCTGGCCCTGAGGTCCTACGAGCAGTACTTC
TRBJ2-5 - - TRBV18 CASSPLQDRQETQYF TGTGCCAGCTCACCACTACAGGACAGACAAGAGACCCAGTACTTC
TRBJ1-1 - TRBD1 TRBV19 CASSIVGQGGTEAFF TGTGCCAGTAGTATAGTGGGGCAGGGGGGCACTGAAGCTTTCTTT
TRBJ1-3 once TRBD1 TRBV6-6 CASSPPGQGTWTSGNTIYF TGTGCCAGCAGTCCCCCAGGACAGGGGACTTGGACCTCTGGAAACACCATATATTTT
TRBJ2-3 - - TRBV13 CASSPLGRTDTQYF TGTGCCAGCAGCCCCCTGGGGCGCACAGATACGCAGTATTTT
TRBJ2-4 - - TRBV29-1 CSVEYSLQNIQYF TGCAGCGTTGAGTACTCCCTCCAAAACATTCAGTACTTC
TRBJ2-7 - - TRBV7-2 CASSAGGTSYEQYF TGTGCCAGCAGCGCCGGCGGGACCTCATACGAGCAGTACTTC
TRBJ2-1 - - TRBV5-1 CASSRTTNEQFF TGCGCCAGCAGCCGGACTACCAATGAGCAGTTCTTC
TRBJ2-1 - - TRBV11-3 CASSLNQAGNEQFF TGTGCCAGCAGCTTAAACCAGGCGGGGAATGAGCAGTTCTTC
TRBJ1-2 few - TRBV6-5 CASSYLGGAWGYTF TGTGCCAGCAGTTACCTGGGGGGGGCATGGGGCTACACCTTC
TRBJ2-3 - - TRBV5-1 CASTPGASGLDTQYF TGCGCCAGCACCCCGGGGGCTAGCGGTCTAGATACGCAGTATTTT
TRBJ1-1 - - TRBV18 CASSSTGNTEAFF TGTGCCAGCTCCTCGACTGGGAACACTGAAGCTTTCTTT
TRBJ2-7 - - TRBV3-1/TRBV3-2 CASSQGQGPYEQYF TGTGCCAGCAGCCAAGGGCAGGGGCCTTACGAGCAGTACTTC
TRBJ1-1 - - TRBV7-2 CASSPARRGAGTEAFF TGTGCCAGCAGCCCAGCCAGGCGGGGGGCGGGTACTGAAGCTTTCTTT
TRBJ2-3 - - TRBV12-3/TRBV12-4 CASTRQDGPYF TGTGCCAGCACCAGACAGGACGGCCCGTATTTT
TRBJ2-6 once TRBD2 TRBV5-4 CASSYGLAGIGSGANVLTF TGTGCCAGCAGCTATGGACTAGCGGGAATCGGGTCTGGGGCCAACGTCCTGACTTTC
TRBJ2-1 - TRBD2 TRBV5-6 CASSLGLAEANEQFF TGTGCCAGCAGCTTAGGACTAGCGGAGGCAAATGAGCAGTTCTTC
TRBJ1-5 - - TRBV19 CASSIADSNQPQHF TGTGCCAGTAGTATTGCAGATAGCAATCAGCCCCAGCATTTT
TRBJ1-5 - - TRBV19 CASSAGGGQPQHF TGTGCCAGTAGTGCGGGGGGGGGTCAGCCCCAGCATTTT
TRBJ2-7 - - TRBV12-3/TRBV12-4 CASSPPGYEQYF TGTGCCAGCAGTCCCCCGGGGTACGAGCAGTACTTC
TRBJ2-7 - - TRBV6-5 CASSLGSGYEQYF TGTGCCAGCAGCCTCGGGAGCGGGTACGAGCAGTACTTC
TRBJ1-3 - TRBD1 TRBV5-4 CASTRGGTAVTSGNTIYF TGTGCCAGCACCCGGGGGGGGACAGCCGTTACCTCTGGAAACACCATATATTTT
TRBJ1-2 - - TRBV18 CASSLFPLYGYTF TGTGCCAGCTCGCTATTTCCCCTCTATGGCTACACCTTC
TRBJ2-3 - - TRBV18 CASSPWARSTDTQYF TGTGCCAGCTCACCATGGGCTCGGAGCACAGATACGCAGTATTTT
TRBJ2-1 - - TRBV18 CASSVNAGNEQFF TGTGCCAGCTCGGTCAATGCCGGTAATGAGCAGTTCTTC
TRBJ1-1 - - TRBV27 CASSPLGGSNTEAFF TGTGCCAGCAGTCCCCTGGGGGGTTCGAACACTGAAGCTTTCTTT
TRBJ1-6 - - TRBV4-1 CASSPGGHGNSPLHF TGCGCCAGCAGCCCGGGGGGACATGGAAATTCACCCCTCCACTTT
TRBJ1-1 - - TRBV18 CASTRGRGNTEAFF TGTGCCAGCACGCGGGGTCGGGGGAACACTGAAGCTTTCTTT
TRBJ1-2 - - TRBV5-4 CASQFRPGGYTF TGTGCCAGCCAGTTCCGGCCAGGGGGCTACACCTTC
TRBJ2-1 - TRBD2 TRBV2 CASSVGTSGRDEQFF TGTGCCAGCAGTGTGGGGACTAGCGGGAGGGATGAGCAGTTCTTC
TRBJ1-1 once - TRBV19 CASSLGQSNTEAFF TGTGCCAGTAGCCTAGGACAGTCGAACACTGAAGCTTTCTTT
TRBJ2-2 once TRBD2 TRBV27 CASALAGNTGELFF TGTGCCAGCGCCCTAGCGGGGAACACCGGGGAGCTGTTTTTT
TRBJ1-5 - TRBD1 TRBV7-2 CASSLARQGPYSNQPQHF TGTGCCAGCAGCTTAGCCCGACAGGGGCCCTATAGCAATCAGCCCCAGCATTTT
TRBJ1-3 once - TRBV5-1 CASSSDSNTIYF TGCGCCAGCAGCAGTGACTCAAACACCATATATTTT
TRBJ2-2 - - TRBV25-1 CASSDGQGTPPGELFF TGTGCCAGCAGTGATGGTCAGGGAACCCCCCCCGGGGAGCTGTTTTTT
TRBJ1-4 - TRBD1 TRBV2 CASSRRGTENKKLFF TGTGCCAGCAGCCGCCGGGGGACAGAAAACAAAAAACTGTTTTTT
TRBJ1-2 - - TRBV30 CAWSSGGAGGYGYTF TGTGCCTGGAGCAGTGGGGGCGCGGGGGGCTATGGCTACACCTTC
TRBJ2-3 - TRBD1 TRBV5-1 CASSLGDRVIGNTDTQYF TGCGCCAGCAGCTTGGGGGACAGGGTGATTGGGAACACAGATACGCAGTATTTT
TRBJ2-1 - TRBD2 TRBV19 CASTSSGTSRNEQFF TGTGCCAGTACCTCATCGGGGACTAGCCGCAATGAGCAGTTCTTC
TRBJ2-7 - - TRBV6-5 CASSYSRDSFGGQYF TGTGCCAGCAGTTACTCGCGGGACAGCTTCGGGGGGCAGTACTTC
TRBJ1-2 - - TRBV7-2 CASSRGEAWGGYTF TGTGCCAGCAGCCGGGGGGAGGCGTGGGGCGGCTACACCTTC
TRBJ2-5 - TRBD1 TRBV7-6 CASSPRGTGAQETQYF TGTGCCAGCAGCCCTAGGGGAACAGGGGCGCAAGAGACCCAGTACTTC
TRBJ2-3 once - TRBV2 CASSGVDSPQYF TGTGCCAGCAGTGGGGTGGACTCCCCGCAGTATTTT
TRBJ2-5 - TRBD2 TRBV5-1 CASSQTSGTASRYF TGCGCCAGCAGCCAGACTAGCGGGACCGCCTCGAGGTACTTC
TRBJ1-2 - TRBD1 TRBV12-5 CASGPDRGPNYGYTF TGTGCTAGTGGCCCGGACAGGGGTCCTAACTATGGCTACACCTTC
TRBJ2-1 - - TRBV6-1 CASSERGDEQFF TGTGCCAGCAGTGAACGGGGAGATGAGCAGTTCTTC
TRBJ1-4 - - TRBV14 CASSKNFATNEKLFF TGTGCCAGCAGCAAAAACTTTGCAACTAATGAAAAACTGTTTTTT
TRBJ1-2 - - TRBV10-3 CAISGGQPRYGYTF TGTGCCATCAGTGGAGGGCAGCCTCGCTATGGCTACACCTTC